The entry that follows covers one T cell receptor (beta chain) sequence. Its specificity is unknown. Amplification yielded TCR beta CDR3 regions, with RNA transcripts as the source. Using the HTBI primer set, a first-round RT-PCR was run on the TCR CDR3. Each CDR3 protein is one row after TCRdb ran MiXCR on the multiplex PCR reads. The table lists 500,000 to 800,000 distinct CDR3 sequences, about 45% of them singletons. These data originate in a study of T cells in Graves' hyperthyroidism and ophthalmopathy. Uncontrolled infection, other autoimmune disease, pregnancy or lactation disqualified patients from enrolment. The germline V gene has CDR1 DFQATT and CDR2 SNEGSKA (reference sequence). The CDR3 contains 11 residues. Regarding the study as a whole: A median around 6 months before onset, the model predicted ophthalmopathy. Through a model of 13 V-J features, ophthalmopathy was separated from stable hyperthyroidism. Most thyroid clonotypes expanded above 0.001 were also detected in blood.

This sequence originates from an adult man with Graves' disease, either hyperthyroidism or ophthalmopathy (not recorded which). The sequencing sample was made of peripheral blood or thyroid tissue (not recorded which). The chain carries TRBV20-1 and TRBJ1-1, with 9 bases identical to TRBD1. This CDR3 is CRTTGGTEAFF. Here the CDR3 DNA reads TGCAGGACGACAGGGGGTACTGAAGCTTTCTTT.